This T cell receptor (beta chain) was identified in a study of post-analysis software for immune sequencing data. Unique molecular identifiers were built into the TCR beta cDNA libraries. T cells numbering about 0.85 to 10 million yielded approximately 500,000 cDNA molecules. TCRdb independently ran MiXCR on the PCR reads; one entry per CDR3 protein. The table includes 820,000 or so distinct CDR3 sequences, under 70% detected once. Study-level findings and limits: There were roughly five TRBV segments more frequent in patients than controls, and TRBV5-6, TRBV5-1 and TRBV20-1 were among them.

V lost 3 bases to trimming and J lost 4 bases, with 20 bases between them. Germline CDR1 reads SGDLS; CDR2 reads YYNGEE. This CDR3 contains 17 residues. Comment on this clonotype: As yet, its antigen is unknown.

The source is a girl under 18 with multiple sclerosis. This chain connects TRBV9 to TRBJ2-1; D is perhaps TRBD1 (5 bases). The material sequenced was blood. CDR3 amino acids: CASSAPPGLGRYNEQFF. The CDR3 coding sequence is TGTGCCAGCAGCGCCCCTCCAGGGTTAGGCCGGTACAATGAGCAGTTCTTC.